These 3 T cell receptor beta chains share one sample of origin, sequenced in a study of Ad26.COV2.S vaccination and SARS-CoV-2 variants. As for treatment: roughly 18 received Ad26.COV2.S at low or high dose, single or two shots; about 5 received placebo; per-sample allocation not given. Samples were taken on day 63 after the first vaccine or placebo injection. Profiled with immunoSEQ multiplex PCR; TCRdb holds only in-frame clones, not every one. This sample has under 400,000 clones, with over 75% found just once. This material consisted of peripheral blood, taken in a trial of Ad26.COV2.S vaccine versus placebo. These receptors all come from a person between 18 and 60 years old who received the Ad26.COV2.S COVID-19 vaccine or a placebo.

V usage is TRBV6-2 or TRBV6-3 and J usage is TRBJ1-2, with D tentatively TRBD1 (5 bases). The V end was cut by 2 bases, the J end by 4 bases, with 8 bases between. The length of the CDR3 is 13 residues. Germline lookup yields CDR1 MNHEY and CDR2 SVGEGT. The CDR3 reads CASSYRGIYGYTF. CDR3 DNA sequence: TGTGCCAGCAGTTACAGGGGAATCTATGGCTACACCTTC.

The chain combines TRBV19 with TRBJ1-2, with D tentatively TRBD1 (5 bases). The CDR3 is 13 residues long. V was pared by 0 bases and J by 8 bases, with 10 bases between. Germline V gives CDR1 LNHDA, CDR2 SQIVND (reference sequence). The CDR3 nucleotides read TGTGCCAGTAGTATAGAGCCAGGGCGCGGCTACACCTTC. Its translation is CASSIEPGRGYTF.

V and J are TRBV7-3 and TRBJ2-3; 7 bases align to TRBD2. This CDR3 contains 15 residues. V lost 5 bases to trimming and J lost 4 bases; unmatched junction nucleotides: 9. Germline CDR1 and CDR2: SGHTA and FQGTGA. The CDR3 DNA sequence: TGTGCCAGCAGCCCCCCCACGGGGGGTCCAGATACGCAGTATTTT. Its translation is CASSPPTGGPDTQYF.